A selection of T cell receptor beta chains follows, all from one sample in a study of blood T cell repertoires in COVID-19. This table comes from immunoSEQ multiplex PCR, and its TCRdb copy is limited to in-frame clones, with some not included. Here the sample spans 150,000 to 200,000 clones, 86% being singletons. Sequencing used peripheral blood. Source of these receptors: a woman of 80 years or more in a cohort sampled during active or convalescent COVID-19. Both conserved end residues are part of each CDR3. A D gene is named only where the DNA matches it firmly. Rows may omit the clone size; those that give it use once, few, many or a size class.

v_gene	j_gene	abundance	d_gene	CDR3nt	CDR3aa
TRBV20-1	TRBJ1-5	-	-	TGCAGTGCCCGAGGCCCTCAGCCCCAGCATTTT	CSARGPQPQHF
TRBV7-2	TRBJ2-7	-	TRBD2	TGTGCCAGCAGCTTCGACGCCGGGACTAGAGTTTACGAGCAGTACTTC	CASSFDAGTRVYEQYF
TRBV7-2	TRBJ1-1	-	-	TGTGCCAGCAGCTTAGGATCGGGGGGAATGAACACTGAAGCTTTCTTT	CASSLGSGGMNTEAFF
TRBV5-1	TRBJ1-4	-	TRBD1	TGCGCCAGCAGCTTGGGACAGGGTACGGCTAATGAAAAACTGTTTTTT	CASSLGQGTANEKLFF
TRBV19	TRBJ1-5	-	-	TGTGCCAGTAGTACGGACACCTATAGCAATCAGCCCCAGCATTTT	CASSTDTYSNQPQHF
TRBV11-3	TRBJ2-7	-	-	TGTGCCAGCAGTTTTATGTTGGGGGACCAGGGAGGCTCCTACGAGCAGTACTTC	CASSFMLGDQGGSYEQYF
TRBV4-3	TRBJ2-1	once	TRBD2	TGCGCCAGCAGCGTGCAGCGGGGGGACAATGAGCAGTTCTTC	CASSVQRGDNEQFF
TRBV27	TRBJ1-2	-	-	TGTGCCAGCAGTTTCTCATCATGGGGCCGCTATGGCTACACCTTC	CASSFSSWGRYGYTF
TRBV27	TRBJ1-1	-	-	TGTGCCAGCAGCAACAGATACACTGAAGCTTTCTTT	CASSNRYTEAFF
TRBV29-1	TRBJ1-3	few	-	TGCAGCGTCCGGGTTACAGGAACTGGAAACACCATATATTTT	CSVRVTGTGNTIYF
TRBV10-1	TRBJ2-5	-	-	TGCGCCAGCAGTGAGTCGCCTAGGGAGACCCAGTACTTC	CASSESPRETQYF
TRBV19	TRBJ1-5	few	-	TGTGCCAGTATTGAGGTGTCGTCGGGCAATCAGCCCCAGCATTTT	CASIEVSSGNQPQHF
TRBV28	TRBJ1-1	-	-	TGTGCCAGCAGGGACAGTTTGAACACTGAAGCTTTCTTT	CASRDSLNTEAFF
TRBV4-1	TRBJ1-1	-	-	TGCGCCAGCAGCCAAGATTTGAGCGAGCGGCAGTGGGCTTTCTTT	CASSQDLSERQWAFF
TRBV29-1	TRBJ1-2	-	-	TGCAGCGTTGAATATCGCGACGGGACAGGCTACACCTTC	CSVEYRDGTGYTF
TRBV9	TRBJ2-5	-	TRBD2	TGTGCCAGCAGCGGGCTAGCGGGGGGGCCGGAGACCCAGTACTTC	CASSGLAGGPETQYF
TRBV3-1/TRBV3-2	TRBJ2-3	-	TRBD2	TGTGCCAGCAGGGGTATAGCGGGAGGGCCAGATACGCAGTATTTT	CASRGIAGGPDTQYF
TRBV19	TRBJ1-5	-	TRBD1	TGTGCCAGTAGTCTACAGGGGGCAGGTGATCAGCCCCAGCATTTT	CASSLQGAGDQPQHF
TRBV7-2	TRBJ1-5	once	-	TGTGCCAGCAGGTTAACCACAGGGTACGATCAGCCCCAGCATTTT	CASRLTTGYDQPQHF